The rows below give T cell receptor beta chains drawn from one sample of a study of a mutant IDH1 vaccine in newly diagnosed glioma. Measured with immunoSEQ multiplex PCR; TCRdb has only the in-frame clones, and not every one. Here the sample spans over 75,000 clones, approximately 90% being singletons. This specimen was PBMCs, taken from a glioma patient treated with radiotherapy, temozolomide or both. The source of these receptors is a woman in her fifties or sixties with glioma. The CDR3 runs from the conserved cysteine through the conserved F or W. The D gene is left open where the match is weak. Clone sizes are given selectively: once, few, many, or a class where the clone is expanded.

clone_size	j_call	v_call	cdr3_length	d_call	cdr3_aa	cdr3_nt
.	TRBJ2-3	TRBV9	16	.	CASSVAQQYSTDTQYF	TGTGCCAGCAGCGTAGCTCAGCAATATAGCACAGATACGCAGTATTTT
.	TRBJ2-3	TRBV28	19	TRBD2	CASSLGLAGGGTSTDTQYF	TGTGCCAGCAGTTTGGGGCTAGCGGGAGGAGGGACTAGCACAGATACGCAGTATTTT
.	TRBJ2-1	TRBV7-9	12	.	CASSISRDEQFF	TGTGCCAGCAGCATTAGCAGGGATGAGCAGTTCTTC
once	TRBJ2-2	TRBV30	15	.	CAWSVLGGNTGELFF	TGTGCCTGGAGTGTACTGGGGGGGAACACCGGGGAGCTGTTTTTT
.	TRBJ2-7	TRBV27	13	.	CASRKQGAYEQYF	TGTGCCAGCAGGAAACAGGGTGCCTACGAGCAGTACTTC
.	TRBJ2-5	TRBV5-1	12	.	CATRDGKETQYF	TGCGCCACCCGGGACGGAAAAGAGACCCAGTACTTC
.	TRBJ1-2	TRBV5-6	18	.	CASSFRLGGKSDNYGYTF	TGTGCCAGCAGCTTTCGTTTGGGGGGGAAATCCGATAACTATGGCTACACCTTC
.	TRBJ2-6	TRBV30	14	.	CAWSVGAGANVLTF	TGTGCCTGGAGTGTAGGGGCGGGGGCCAACGTCCTGACTTTC
.	TRBJ2-7	TRBV9	15	.	CASSVAAGGSYEQYF	TGTGCCAGCAGCGTAGCGGCAGGGGGGAGCTACGAGCAGTACTTC
.	TRBJ2-1	TRBV19	15	TRBD2	CASKREARSADEQFF	TGTGCCAGTAAGCGGGAGGCCCGTTCTGCGGATGAGCAGTTCTTC
.	TRBJ1-2	TRBV5-1	14	TRBD1	CASSRQGTNYGYTF	TGCGCCAGCAGTCGACAGGGAACTAACTATGGCTACACCTTC
few	TRBJ2-1	TRBV9	18	.	CASSGLTGLRSSYNEQFF	TGTGCCAGCAGCGGACTGACAGGTCTTCGGAGCTCCTACAATGAGCAGTTCTTC
.	TRBJ2-3	TRBV28	14	TRBD2	CASRKAGAGDTQYF	TGTGCCAGCAGGAAAGCGGGAGCGGGAGATACGCAGTATTTT
.	TRBJ2-5	TRBV9	15	TRBD1	CASSVGTGVSETQYF	TGTGCCAGCAGCGTCGGGACAGGGGTGTCGGAGACCCAGTACTTC